This T cell receptor (beta chain) was observed in a study of CD8 T cells in Susac syndrome. General study points: The study conceded that relatively few individuals underwent its TCR sequencing and HLA analysis.

CD8+ and CD4+ T cells circulating in blood were sequenced for TCR beta. There are 16 residues in the CDR3. The V gene's germline CDR1 is DFQATT and CDR2 SNEGSKA (reference sequence). V was pared by 6 bases and J by 0 bases, with 20 bases between. cDNA came from about 0.5 to 1 ug RNA primed by random hexamers. One entry per CDR3 protein, called by TCRdb with MiXCR from the immunoSEQ multiplex PCR reads. The sample comprises roughly 130,000 distinct CDR3 sequences, 85% to 95% of which are singletons, and about 0.28% rests with the top ten. As for this clonotype: The antigen is not known.

V usage is TRBV20-1 and J usage is TRBJ1-2; possible D gene TRBD1, 6 bases. This clonotype originated in a human donor with Susac syndrome. Input material: CD8+ T cells from PBMCs. As DNA, the CDR3 is TGCAGTGCGGACGGGGGGGCGCAGCCAACTAACTATGGCTACACCTTC. It codes for CSADGGAQPTNYGYTF.